The entry below gives a single T cell receptor beta chain sequence along with its context. This sample was included in a study of blood T cell repertoires in COVID-19. Study overall: PBMCs, B-cell-depleted T cells, or T cells provided the cDNA or gDNA that made up the material.

The authors' processing: Amplifying reference gene primers gave estimates of nucleated cell counts. Data came from immunoSEQ multiplex PCR; TCRdb stores just in-frame clones and leaves some out. That table furnishes V, J and clone size, whereas the DNA furnished D and trimming. The table lists 210,000 or so clones, about 87% of them singletons. In assigning cohorts, the study relied on participant-reported clinical history. Trimming at V came to 4 bases and at J to 2 bases, leaving 12 bases not matched to a gene. The CDR3 consists of 17 residues. CDR1 is MNHEY, CDR2 SMNVEV, per germline (reference sequence).

Sequenced: PBMCs or T cells enriched from blood (not recorded which). The receptor's source is a woman aged 25 to 39 who had been exposed to COVID-19. This chain joins TRBV27 and TRBJ2-7, with 9 positions matching TRBD2. The CDR3: CASSWGLTSGNTYEQYF. The CDR3 DNA is TGTGCCAGCAGTTGGGGCCTGACTAGCGGCAATACCTACGAGCAGTACTTC.